Shown below are 26 T cell receptor beta chains from a single sample sequenced in a study of T cell responses to AZD1222 COVID-19 vaccine. The table came from immunoSEQ multiplex PCR; TCRdb's copy has only in-frame clones and leaves some out. The data show more than 100,000 clones, approximately 91% seen once. The sequences come from peripheral blood, collected on day 0 of AZD1222 vaccination. The receptor set was obtained from an adult in good health.

The chain has TRBV10-2 and TRBJ1-6; TRBD1 matches at 10 bases. The CDR3 runs to 19 residues. The V gene's germline CDR1 is WSHSY and CDR2 SAAADI. After removal of 4 bases from V and 1 base from J, the junction contained 10 bases not matched to a gene. CDR3 in amino acids: CASSVIATGGLSYNSPLHF. The CDR3 DNA reads as TGCGCCAGCAGTGTGATTGCGACAGGGGGCCTGTCCTATAATTCACCCCTCCACTTT.

The rearrangement uses TRBV5-1 and TRBJ2-7; D call uncertain. Per germline, CDR1 SGHRS and CDR2 YFSETQ. Trimming took off 5 bases at V and 6 bases at J, with 15 bases between the two ends. The CDR3 length is 13 residues. CDR3 sequence reads: CASRQQKALEQYF. CDR3 nucleotide sequence: TGCGCCAGCAGGCAGCAAAAAGCACTCGAGCAGTACTTC.

The chain links TRBV2 to TRBJ1-4; D call uncertain. The V gene's germline CDR1 is SNHLY and CDR2 FYNNEI. Between the trimmed V and J ends, which lost 5 bases and 8 bases, there was a span of 15 bases. The CDR3 sequence is 14 residues long. The chain's CDR3 is CASSPNRPREKLFF. The CDR3 DNA is TGTGCCAGCAGTCCTAACCGCCCCAGGGAAAAACTGTTTTTT. Filled out from reference TRBV2 and TRBJ1-4, the complete variable domain reads EPEVTQTPSHQVTQMGQEVILRCVPISNHLYFYWYRQILGQKVEFLVSFYNNEISEKSEIFDDQFSVERPDGSNFTLKIRSTKLEDSAMYFCASSPNRPREKLFFGSGTQLSVL.

V is TRBV6-5 and J is TRBJ1-4, with D tentatively TRBD1 (5 bases). V lost 0 bases and J lost 4, with 12 bases in between. The CDR3 is 16 amino acids. Germline V gives CDR1 MNHEY, CDR2 SVGAGI. The CDR3 region is CASSYSSRQLNEKLFF. The CDR3 region has the DNA TGTGCCAGCAGTTACTCCTCCAGACAGCTTAATGAAAAACTGTTTTTT.

J is TRBJ2-5 and V is TRBV30, with 10 bases lining up with TRBD1. From germline, CDR1 is GTSNPN and CDR2 SVGIG (reference sequence). Unmatched junction bases numbered 8, after V lost 2 bases and J lost 5 bases. The CDR3 loop spans 15 amino acids. The chain's CDR3 is CAWSSGQGSFETQYF. The CDR3 DNA follows: TGTGCCTGGAGTTCGGGACAGGGGTCTTTCGAGACCCAGTACTTC.

This chain joins TRBV4-2 and TRBJ2-1; possible D gene TRBD2, 5 bases. The length of the CDR3 is 16 residues. Between the trimmed V and J ends, which lost 1 base and 1 base, there was a span of 11 bases. Germline CDR1 is LGHNA and CDR2 is YNFKEQ. The CDR3 DNA sequence: TGTGCCAGCAGCCAAGTACCCGGCGGGTCCTACAATGAGCAGTTCTTC. Amino acids: CASSQVPGGSYNEQFF.

The chain combines TRBV7-2 with TRBJ2-4, with a possible D match to TRBD2 (6 bases). Deletions cut 5 bases from V and 2 bases from J, with 22 bases between. CDR3 length: 18 amino acids. Germline CDR1 and CDR2: SGHTA and FQGNSA. CDR3 bases: TGTGCCAGCAGCCAACGGCGGGGTCGGGGCCTAACCAAAAACATTCAGTACTTC. The encoded protein is CASSQRRGRGLTKNIQYF.

The V and J genes are TRBV1 and TRBJ1-4. TRBV1 is tagged as a pseudogene. This CDR3 has 20 residues. CDR3 coding DNA: TGCACCAGCAGCCAAGATTTGGGTAGGGGGAGGGTGGAAGATAATGAAAAACTGTTTTTT. Translation: CTSSQDLGRGRVEDNEKLFF.

The chain is built from TRBV5-6 and TRBJ1-1; no definite D call. Trimming removed 1 base at V and 0 bases at J, with 10 bases between. The CDR3 runs to 15 residues. Germline CDR1 is SGHDT and CDR2 is YYEEEE. The CDR3 spells CASSLRAGMNTEAFF. In DNA form, the CDR3 reads TGTGCCAGCAGCTTGCGGGCGGGGATGAACACTGAAGCTTTCTTT.

This chain joins TRBV18 and TRBJ2-7; 8 bases map to TRBD1. With V trimmed by 3 bases and J by 6 bases, 10 bases remained unmatched. This CDR3 has 15 amino acids. Germline assignment: CDR1 KGHSH and CDR2 LQKENI. The chain's CDR3 is CASSPSSTGAGEQYF. The DNA of the CDR3 is TGTGCCAGCTCACCCTCCTCGACAGGGGCGGGCGAGCAGTACTTC.

The chain carries TRBV5-8 and TRBJ1-1; 7 bases are a match to TRBD1. The germline V gene encodes CDR1 SGHTS and CDR2 YDEGEE. V lost 0 bases and J lost 9; bases outside the gene matches: 8. CDR3 length: 14 residues. CDR3 DNA: TGTGCCAGCAGCTTGGTGGCTGAAAGGGGGCAAGCTTTCTTT. It is translated as CASSLVAERGQAFF. Using reference TRBV5-8 and TRBJ1-1 for the parts outside the CDR3, the full variable domain is EAGVTQSPTHLIKTRGQQATLRCSPISGHTSVYWYQQALGLGLQFLLWYDEGEERNRGNFPPRFSGRQFPNYSSELNVNALELEDSALYLCASSLVAERGQAFFGQGTRLTVV.

This rearrangement joins TRBV10-3 to TRBJ1-1; D unclear. V lost 4 bases and J lost 3, with 9 bases in between. This CDR3 region has 13 residues. Looked up from germline, CDR1 is ENHRY and CDR2 is SYGVKD. The CDR3 bases are TGTGCCATCAGTGGCTTGGTCGACACTGAAGCTTTCTTT. This encodes CAISGLVDTEAFF.

The gene calls are TRBV19 and TRBJ2-7, with 7 nucleotides matching TRBD1. J gave up 2 bases and V 6 bases, and 10 bases lay outside the gene matches. Germline CDR1 and CDR2: LNHDA and SQIVND (reference sequence). This CDR3 has 15 residues. The CDR3 DNA sequence: TGTGCCAGTAGGGGGACAGCCGAACCAGCCTACGAGCAGTACTTC. Translated, it gives CASRGTAEPAYEQYF.

This clone appeared a single time. The V and J genes are TRBV5-6 and TRBJ1-4; 10 bases are shared with TRBD1. There are 14 residues in the CDR3. V gave up 4 bases and J gave up 5 bases; unmatched junction bases: 2. Germline-derived CDR1 and CDR2 are SGHDT and YYEEEE. CDR3 protein: CASSRDRGNEKLFF. The CDR3 DNA reads TGTGCCAGCAGCCGGGACAGGGGCAATGAAAAACTGTTTTTT.

There are a few counts of this clone. The CDR3 region has the DNA TGTGCCATCAGTGGTGACACGAACACTGAAGCTTTCTTT. Residues: CAISGDTNTEAFF. This chain joins TRBV10-3 and TRBJ1-1; D gene unclear. Trimming took 4 bases from V and 1 from J, leaving 7 bases between them. Germline loops: CDR1 ENHRY, CDR2 SYGVKD. This CDR3 is built from 13 residues.

V and J are TRBV4-3 and TRBJ1-2; TRBD1 matches at 8 bases. This CDR3 spans 15 amino acids. The J segment lost 7 bases and the V segment lost 3 bases, leaving 10 bases of the junction unmatched. Germline V gives CDR1 LGHNA, CDR2 YSLEER. CDR3 bases: TGCGCCAGCAGCCAGGACCTAGGACAGGGCGGTGGCTACACCTTC. Encoded protein: CASSQDLGQGGGYTF.

This clone turned up a few times. The CDR3 spells CATSSGTGFSYEQYF. CDR3 nucleotide sequence: TGTGCCACTTCTTCCGGGACAGGGTTTTCCTACGAGCAGTACTTC. The chain carries TRBV15 and TRBJ2-7, with 9 bases lining up with TRBD1. The CDR3 totals 15 residues. From germline, CDR1 is LNHNV and CDR2 YYDKDF (reference sequence). V dropped 9 bases and J dropped 1; count of bases not matched to a gene: 10. Drawing the rest from reference TRBV15 and TRBJ2-7, the complete variable domain is DAMVIQNPRYQVTQFGKPVTLSCSQTLNHNVMYWYQQKSSQAPKLLFHYYDKDFNNEADTPDNFQSRRPNTSFCFLDIRSPGLGDTAMYLCATSSGTGFSYEQYFGPGTRLTVT.

This chain connects TRBV27 to TRBJ2-5; 9 bases match TRBD1. Germline V gene lookup returns CDR1 MNHEY and CDR2 SMNVEV (reference sequence). Germline trimming cut 5 bases from V and 1 base from J; bases unmatched to any gene: 2. CDR3 length: 14 amino acids. The CDR3 region is CASSPGQGQETQYF. CDR3 coding DNA: TGTGCCAGCAGTCCGGGACAGGGCCAAGAGACCCAGTACTTC.

In its sample, this clone was seen a few times. The chain carries TRBV4-3 and TRBJ2-7; TRBD2 agrees at 8 bases. From germline, CDR1 is LGHNA and CDR2 YSLEER. This CDR3 has 17 amino acids. The trim removed 4 bases at V and 3 bases at J, leaving 14 bases unmatched. CDR3 DNA sequence: TGCGCCAGCAGCCCCCAGGGAGCTAGCGGGCCGAGCTACGAGCAGTACTTC. It encodes CASSPQGASGPSYEQYF.

The V call is TRBV5-1, the J call TRBJ1-1, with TRBD1 as a possible D gene (5 bases). The ends were cut back, 2 bases at V and 2 bases at J, with 13 bases in the middle. CDR1 and CDR2 from the germline V gene are SGHRS and YFSETQ. The length of the CDR3 is 15 residues. CDR3 loop: CASSFTGGGNTEAFF. The CDR3 nucleotides read TGCGCCAGCAGCTTTACAGGCGGGGGTAACACTGAAGCTTTCTTT. The entire variable domain, with the rest obtained from reference TRBV5-1 and TRBJ1-1, is as follows: KAGVTQTPRYLIKTRGQQVTLSCSPISGHRSVSWYQQTPGQGLQFLFEYFSETQRNKGNFPGRFSGRQFSNSRSEMNVSTLELGDSALYLCASSFTGGGNTEAFFGQGTRLTVV.

The gene calls are TRBV7-9 and TRBJ2-2; 13 bases align to TRBD2. Germline CDR1 is SEHNR and CDR2 is FQNEAQ (reference sequence). CDR3 length: 18 amino acids. V lost 3 bases and J lost 1; bases outside the gene matches: 5. The CDR3 region has the DNA TGTGCCAGCAGCTTGGGGGGACTAGCGGGACAGAACACCGGGGAGCTGTTTTTT. Its protein is CASSLGGLAGQNTGELFF.

The chain recombines TRBV2 with TRBJ1-6; no definite D call. The CDR3 runs 15 residues. V was shortened by 2 bases and J by 6 bases, with 11 bases between the two germline ends. Germline V gene data show CDR1 as SNHLY and CDR2 as FYNNEI. Here the CDR3 DNA reads TGTGCCAGCAGTGAATTGGGAAGATTTAATTCACCCCTCCACTTT. Translation gives CASSELGRFNSPLHF.

The chain couples TRBV11-3 to TRBJ2-2; D might be TRBD1 (5 bases). V was shortened by 5 bases and J by 4 bases, with 8 bases between the two germline ends. CDR1 is SGHNT and CDR2 is YENEEA in the germline V gene. The CDR3 runs 13 residues. Here the CDR3 reads CASSRTTTGELFF. CDR3 bases: TGTGCCAGCAGCCGGACAACCACCGGGGAGCTGTTTTTT.

The genes are TRBV19 and TRBJ2-7, with 8 bases matching TRBD2. The CDR3 loop spans 22 amino acids. The germline gives CDR1 LNHDA, CDR2 SQIVND (reference sequence). Trimming cost V 5 bases and J 3 bases; bases outside gene matches: 30. The CDR3 reads CASSGRTGKSGSKTQALYEQYF. CDR3 DNA: TGTGCCAGTAGTGGTCGCACTGGAAAAAGCGGGAGCAAAACCCAGGCCCTCTACGAGCAGTACTTC.

The rearrangement links TRBV7-2 to TRBJ1-4; weak D call: TRBD1 (5 bases). Germline V gene data show CDR1 as SGHTA and CDR2 as FQGNSA. This CDR3 region has 15 residues. Trimming shortened V by 0 bases and J by 8 bases, and 13 bases separated the two germline ends. In DNA, the CDR3 is TGTGCCAGCAGCTTAGCCGGGACCGCGGAGGAAAAACTGTTTTTT. Translating it yields CASSLAGTAEEKLFF. Combining the CDR3 with reference TRBV7-2 and TRBJ1-4 gives the whole variable domain GAGVSQSPSNKVTEKGKDVELRCDPISGHTALYWYRQSLGQGLEFLIYFQGNSAPDKSGLPSDRFSAERTGGSVSTLTIQRTQQEDSAVYLCASSLAGTAEEKLFFGSGTQLSVL.

The rearrangement links TRBV7-9 to TRBJ2-5, with TRBD2 identical over 11 bases. CDR3 length equals 16 residues. J gave up 5 bases and V 8 bases, and 13 bases lay outside the gene matches. Per the germline V gene, CDR1 is SEHNR and CDR2 is FQNEAQ (reference sequence). In DNA form, the CDR3 reads TGTGCCAGCCTCCTCTCAGTAGCGGGGGGGCCGGAGACCCAGTACTTC. This encodes CASLLSVAGGPETQYF.